The clone carrying this T cell receptor beta chain has a handful of counts. These data are taken from a study of cytomegalovirus exposure and HLA in healthy donors. PCR amplification relied on 60 Vbeta primers (plus 13 Jbeta primers). The method was immunoSEQ multiplex PCR; TCRdb's version includes in-frame clones alone and lacks a portion of them. The table lists approximately 120,000 clones, 75% to 80% of them singletons. The CDR3 totals 17 residues. With 5 bases removed from V and 0 bases from J, the gap between germline ends came to 19 bases. The V gene's germline CDR1 is KGHSH and CDR2 LQKENI. The genes are TRBV18 and TRBJ1-1; perhaps TRBD1 as D (5 bases). This TCR derives from a man aged 40-50 years in good health and CMV-seronegative. Sequenced input: PBMCs. CDR3 coding DNA: TGTGCCAGCTCATCCCAACCCGCAACAGGAATGAACACTGAAGCTTTCTTT. The encoded protein is CASSSQPATGMNTEAFF.